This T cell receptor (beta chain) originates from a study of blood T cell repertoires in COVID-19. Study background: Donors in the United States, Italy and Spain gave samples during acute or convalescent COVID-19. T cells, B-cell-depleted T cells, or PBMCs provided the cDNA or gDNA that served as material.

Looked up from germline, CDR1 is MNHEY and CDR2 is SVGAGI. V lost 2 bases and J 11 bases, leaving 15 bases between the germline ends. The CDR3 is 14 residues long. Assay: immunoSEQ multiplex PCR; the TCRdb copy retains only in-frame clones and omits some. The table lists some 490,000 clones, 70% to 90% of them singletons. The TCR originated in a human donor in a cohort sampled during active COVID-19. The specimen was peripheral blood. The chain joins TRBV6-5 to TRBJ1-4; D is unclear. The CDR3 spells CASSYGRTDGKLFF. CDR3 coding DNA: TGTGCCAGCAGTTACGGGCGTACAGACGGTAAACTGTTTTTT.